This passage covers 14 T cell receptor beta chains from one sample sequenced in a study of Ad26.COV2.S vaccination and SARS-CoV-2 variants. Treatment specified: some 20 received Ad26.COV2.S at low or high dose, single or two shots; several received placebo; per-sample allocation not given. Samples analyzed were those drawn on day 63 after the first vaccine or placebo injection. Repertoires were generated with immunoSEQ multiplex PCR, while TCRdb's copy carries only in-frame clones and drops some. The data hold roughly 400,000 clones, with about 90% observed a single time. The sequencing used peripheral blood, collected in a trial of Ad26.COV2.S vaccine versus placebo. Receptors originate from a person aged 18-60 years who received the Ad26.COV2.S COVID-19 vaccine or a placebo.

The chain joins TRBV6-2 or TRBV6-3 to TRBJ1-4, with 11 bases matching TRBD1. Trimming took 5 bases from V and 8 from J; bases not matched to a gene: 7. The CDR3 contains 15 residues. Germline V gives CDR1 MNHEY, CDR2 SVGEGT. Written as DNA, the CDR3 is TGTGCCAGCAGTGCCCGGACAGGGGGCGCCGAAAAACTGTTTTTT. Its translation is CASSARTGGAEKLFF.

The chain recombines TRBV4-3 with TRBJ2-1, with D perhaps given as TRBD1 or TRBD2 (5 bases each). The V end lost 0 bases, the J end lost 6 bases, and 9 bases lay between the germline ends. The CDR3 contains 14 residues. Germline V gene data show CDR1 as LGHNA and CDR2 as YSLEER. CDR3 amino acids: CASSQEPGTNEQFF. The CDR3 nucleotides read TGCGCCAGCAGCCAAGAGCCAGGGACCAATGAGCAGTTCTTC.

V gene TRBV9 combines with J gene TRBJ2-2; a possible D gene is TRBD2 (6 bases). The V gene lost 3 bases and the J gene lost 3 bases, with 24 bases spanning the gap. The CDR3 is 19 amino acids. Germline-derived CDR1 and CDR2 are SGDLS and YYNGEE. The CDR3: CASSARRVRGEGYTGELFF. The CDR3 DNA reads as TGTGCCAGCAGCGCCCGTAGGGTGCGGGGAGAGGGGTACACCGGGGAGCTGTTTTTT.

The J gene is TRBJ1-1, the V gene TRBV10-2; D is perhaps TRBD1 (5 bases). This CDR3 region has 14 residues. Trimming took off 4 bases at V and 1 base at J, with 10 bases between the two ends. The V gene's germline CDR1 is WSHSY and CDR2 SAAADI. Here the CDR3 DNA reads TGCGCCAGCAGTGGTCAGGGAGGGAACACTGAAGCTTTCTTT. Protein sequence: CASSGQGGNTEAFF.

As regards this clone: In the same sample, other DNA sequences code for this CDR3. The chain carries TRBV29-1 and TRBJ2-1; D might be TRBD2 (6 bases). Trimming removed 7 bases at V and 7 bases at J, with 8 bases between. There are 10 residues in the CDR3. Germline V gene sequence: CDR1 SQVTM, CDR2 ANQGSEA. Here the CDR3 reads CSAGGNEQFF. The CDR3 DNA is TGCAGCGCTGGGGGGAATGAGCAGTTCTTC.

The chain combines TRBV6-6 with TRBJ2-3, with 9 bases identical to TRBD1. The germline V gene encodes CDR1 MNHNY and CDR2 SVGAGI (reference sequence). V lost 4 bases, J lost 2 bases, and 4 bases stayed unmatched. The length of the CDR3 is 15 residues. Written as DNA, the CDR3 is TGTGCCAGCAGTTTTTGGGACAGGGACACAGATACGCAGTATTTT. Its protein product is CASSFWDRDTDTQYF.

The rearrangement joins TRBV5-5 to TRBJ2-1; D is uncertain. Germline V gene lookup returns CDR1 SGHKS and CDR2 YYEKEE (reference sequence). The CDR3 is made up of 15 amino acids. With 4 bases removed from V and 0 bases from J, the gap between germline ends came to 11 bases. This chain's CDR3 is CASSDGPSSYNEQFF. As DNA, the CDR3 is TGTGCCAGCAGCGATGGACCAAGCTCCTACAATGAGCAGTTCTTC.

A single count supports this clone. The chain combines TRBV12-3 or TRBV12-4 with TRBJ1-1; possible D gene TRBD1, 5 bases. The germline V and J ends were trimmed by 6 bases and 13 bases, with 15 bases remaining between them. CDR3 length: 11 amino acids. CDR3 in amino acids: CASSGGVTGFF. The CDR3 nucleotides are TGTGCCAGCAGCGGGGGGGTGACGGGTTTCTTT.

CDR3 amino acids: CASSLPLGPQHF. CDR3 in DNA: TGTGCCAGCAGCCTTCCTTTGGGGCCCCAGCATTTT. This rearrangement joins TRBV5-4 to TRBJ1-5; D remains ambiguous. The length of the CDR3 is 12 residues. Germline V gives CDR1 SGHNT, CDR2 YYREEE (reference sequence). Trimming took 4 bases from V and 9 from J, leaving 11 bases between them.

This chain uses TRBV2 with TRBJ2-7; D is uncertain. The germline V gene encodes CDR1 SNHLY and CDR2 FYNNEI. V lost 6 bases and J lost 0, with 15 bases in between. There are 15 residues in the CDR3. Here the CDR3 reads CASSEYGPPSYEQYF. The CDR3 nucleotides are TGTGCCAGCAGCGAATATGGACCCCCCTCCTACGAGCAGTACTTC.

The sample holds a few counts of this clone. The V and J genes are TRBV27 and TRBJ1-1; TRBD1 might be the D (6 bases). V was pared by 2 bases and J by 0 bases, with 19 bases between. The CDR3 has 18 residues. Per the germline V gene, CDR1 is MNHEY and CDR2 is SMNVEV (reference sequence). CDR3 region: CASSLASAAGVMNTEAFF. In DNA, the CDR3 is TGTGCCAGCAGTTTAGCATCCGCAGCAGGGGTGATGAACACTGAAGCTTTCTTT.

V gene TRBV4-1 combines with J gene TRBJ1-1; TRBD1 might be the D (6 bases). There are 16 residues in the CDR3. Trimming took off 4 bases at V and 4 bases at J, with 19 bases between the two ends. Germline V gene data show CDR1 as MGHRA and CDR2 as YSYEKL. The CDR3 DNA reads as TGCGCCAGCAGCCCAGATTGGGACACCAGGAGCACTGAAGCTTTCTTT. Translated: CASSPDWDTRSTEAFF.

The V and J genes are TRBV5-1 and TRBJ2-5; D ambiguous. The germline V and J ends were trimmed by 3 bases and 5 bases, with 14 bases remaining between them. Germline values: CDR1 SGHRS, CDR2 YFSETQ. CDR3 length: 14 residues. CDR3 loop: CASSWTLVGETQYF. The DNA for the CDR3 is TGCGCCAGCAGCTGGACGTTGGTGGGGGAGACCCAGTACTTC.

The chain carries TRBV7-9 and TRBJ1-1; D remains ambiguous. The CDR3 consists of 15 residues. V was pared by 6 bases and J by 4 bases, with 18 bases between. Germline V CDR1 and CDR2: SEHNR, FQNEAQ (reference sequence). The CDR3 here is CASSRAEHFLTEAFF. CDR3 DNA sequence: TGTGCCAGCAGTCGAGCGGAACATTTTCTCACTGAAGCTTTCTTT.